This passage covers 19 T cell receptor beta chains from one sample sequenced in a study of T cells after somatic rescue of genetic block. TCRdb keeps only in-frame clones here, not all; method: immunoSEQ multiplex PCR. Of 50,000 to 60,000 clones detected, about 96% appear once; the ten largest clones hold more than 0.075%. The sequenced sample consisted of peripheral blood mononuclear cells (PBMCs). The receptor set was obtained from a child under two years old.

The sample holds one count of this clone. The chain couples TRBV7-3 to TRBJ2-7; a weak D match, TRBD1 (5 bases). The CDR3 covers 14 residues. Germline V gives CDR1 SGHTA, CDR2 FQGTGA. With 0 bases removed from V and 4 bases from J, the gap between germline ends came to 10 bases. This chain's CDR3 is CASSLTAGPYEQYF. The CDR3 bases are TGTGCCAGCAGCTTAACGGCAGGGCCGTACGAGCAGTACTTC.

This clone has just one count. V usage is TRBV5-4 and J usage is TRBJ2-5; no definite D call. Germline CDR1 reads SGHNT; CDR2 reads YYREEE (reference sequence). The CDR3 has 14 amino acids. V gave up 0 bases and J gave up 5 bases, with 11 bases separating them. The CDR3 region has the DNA TGTGCCAGCAGCTTGGGAGGTTTCAGCGAGACCCAGTACTTC. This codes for CASSLGGFSETQYF.

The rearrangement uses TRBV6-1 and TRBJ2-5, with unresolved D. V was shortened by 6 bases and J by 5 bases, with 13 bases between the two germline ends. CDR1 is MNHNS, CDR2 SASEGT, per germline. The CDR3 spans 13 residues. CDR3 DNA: TGTGCCAGCAGGTTAGACGGTGGCGAGACCCAGTACTTC. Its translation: CASRLDGGETQYF.

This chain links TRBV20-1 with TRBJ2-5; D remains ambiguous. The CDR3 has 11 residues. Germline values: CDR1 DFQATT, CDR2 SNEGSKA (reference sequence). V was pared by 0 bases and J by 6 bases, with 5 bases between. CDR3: CSARDLKTQYF. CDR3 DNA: TGCAGTGCTAGAGATCTGAAGACCCAGTACTTC.

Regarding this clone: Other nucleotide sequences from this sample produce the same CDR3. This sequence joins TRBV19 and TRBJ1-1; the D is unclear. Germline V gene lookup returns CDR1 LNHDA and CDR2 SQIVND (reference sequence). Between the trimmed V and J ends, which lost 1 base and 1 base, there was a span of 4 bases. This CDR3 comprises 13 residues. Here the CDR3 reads CASSIGQNTEAFF. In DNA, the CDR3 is TGTGCCAGTAGTATAGGACAGAACACTGAAGCTTTCTTT.

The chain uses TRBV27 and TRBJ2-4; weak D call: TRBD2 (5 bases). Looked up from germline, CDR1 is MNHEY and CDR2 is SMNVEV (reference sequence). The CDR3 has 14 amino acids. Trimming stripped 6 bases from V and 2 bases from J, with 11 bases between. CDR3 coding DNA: TGTGCCAGCAGCGGGATCTCCTCCAAAAACATTCAGTACTTC. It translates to CASSGISSKNIQYF.

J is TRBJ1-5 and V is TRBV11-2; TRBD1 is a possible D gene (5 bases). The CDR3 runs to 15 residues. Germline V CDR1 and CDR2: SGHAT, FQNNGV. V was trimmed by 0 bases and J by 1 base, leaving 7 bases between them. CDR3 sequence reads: CASSLDQGSNQPQHF. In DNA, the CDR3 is TGTGCCAGCAGCTTAGATCAGGGAAGCAATCAGCCCCAGCATTTT. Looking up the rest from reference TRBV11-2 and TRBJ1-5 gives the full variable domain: EAGVAQSPRYKIIEKRQSVAFWCNPISGHATLYWYQQILGQGPKLLIQFQNNGVVDDSQLPKDRFSAERLKGVDSTLKIQPAKLEDSAVYLCASSLDQGSNQPQHFGDGTRLSIL.

CDR3 in DNA: TGCGCCAGCAGCTTAACAGGGGGAGAAGCTTTCTTT. Residues: CASSLTGGEAFF. This chain connects TRBV5-1 to TRBJ1-1; 8 bases are a match to TRBD1. Trimming took 2 bases from V and 8 from J; bases not matched to a gene: 2. The CDR3 consists of 12 residues. In germline, CDR1 is SGHRS, CDR2 YFSETQ.

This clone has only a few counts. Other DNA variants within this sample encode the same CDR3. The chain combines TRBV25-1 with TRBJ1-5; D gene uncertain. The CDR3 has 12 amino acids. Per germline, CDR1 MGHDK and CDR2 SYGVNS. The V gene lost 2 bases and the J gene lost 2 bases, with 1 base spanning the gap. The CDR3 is CASSEGNQPQHF. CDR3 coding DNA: TGTGCCAGCAGTGAAGGCAATCAGCCCCAGCATTTT.

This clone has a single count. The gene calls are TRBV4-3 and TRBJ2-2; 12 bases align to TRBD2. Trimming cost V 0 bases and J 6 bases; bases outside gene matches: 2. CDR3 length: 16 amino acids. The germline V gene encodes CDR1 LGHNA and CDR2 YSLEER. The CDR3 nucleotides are TGCGCCAGCAGCCAAGAAGCTAGCGGGAGGGCCGGGGAGCTGTTTTTT. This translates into CASSQEASGRAGELFF.

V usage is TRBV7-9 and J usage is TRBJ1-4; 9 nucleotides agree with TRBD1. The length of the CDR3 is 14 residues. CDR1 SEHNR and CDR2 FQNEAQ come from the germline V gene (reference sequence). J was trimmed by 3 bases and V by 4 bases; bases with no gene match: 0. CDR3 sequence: CASSWTGANEKLFF. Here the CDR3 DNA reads TGTGCCAGCAGCTGGACAGGGGCTAATGAAAAACTGTTTTTT. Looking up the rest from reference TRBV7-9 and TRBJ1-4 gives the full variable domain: DTGVSQNPRHKITKRGQNVTFRCDPISEHNRLYWYRQTLGQGPEFLTYFQNEAQLEKSRLLSDRFSAERPKGSFSTLEIQRTEQGDSAMYLCASSWTGANEKLFFGSGTQLSVL.

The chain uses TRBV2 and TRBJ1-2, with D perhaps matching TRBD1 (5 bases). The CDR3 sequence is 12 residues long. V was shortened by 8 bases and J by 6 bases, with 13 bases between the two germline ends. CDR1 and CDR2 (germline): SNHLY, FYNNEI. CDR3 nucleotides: TGTGCCAGCCGGGCAGGGCCACATGGCTACACCTTC. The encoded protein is CASRAGPHGYTF.

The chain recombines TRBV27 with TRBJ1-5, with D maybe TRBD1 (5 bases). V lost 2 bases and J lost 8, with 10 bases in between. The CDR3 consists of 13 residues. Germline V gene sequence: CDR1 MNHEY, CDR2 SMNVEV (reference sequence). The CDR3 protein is CASSLRGLKPQHF. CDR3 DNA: TGTGCCAGCAGTTTACGGGGCTTGAAGCCCCAGCATTTT.

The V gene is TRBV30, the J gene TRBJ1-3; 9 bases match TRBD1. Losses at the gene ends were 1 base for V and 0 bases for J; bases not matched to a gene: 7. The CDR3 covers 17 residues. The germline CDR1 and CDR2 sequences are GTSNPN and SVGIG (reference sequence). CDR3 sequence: CAWSARDREPSGNTIYF. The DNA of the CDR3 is TGTGCCTGGAGTGCCCGGGACAGGGAACCCTCTGGAAACACCATATATTTT. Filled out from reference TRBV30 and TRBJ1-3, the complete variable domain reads SQTIHQWPATLVQPVGSPLSLECTVEGTSNPNLYWYRQAAGRGLQLLFYSVGIGQISSEVPQNLSASRPQDRQFILSSKKLLLSDSGFYLCAWSARDREPSGNTIYFGEGSWLTVV.

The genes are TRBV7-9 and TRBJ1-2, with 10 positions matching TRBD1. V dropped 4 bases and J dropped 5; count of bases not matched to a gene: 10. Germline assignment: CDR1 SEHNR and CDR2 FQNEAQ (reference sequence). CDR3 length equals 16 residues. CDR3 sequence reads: CASSYQPGQGTYGYTF. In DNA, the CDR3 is TGTGCCAGCAGCTATCAGCCGGGACAGGGGACATATGGCTACACCTTC.

The CDR3 region has the DNA TGTGCCAGCAGCTTAACCGGGACAAAAGGTTCACCCCTCCACTTT. Translating gives CASSLTGTKGSPLHF. V gene TRBV13 combines with J gene TRBJ1-6, with D possibly matching TRBD1 (6 bases). The germline V gene has CDR1 PRHDT and CDR2 FYEKMQ (reference sequence). The CDR3 is 15 amino acids. The germline V and J ends were trimmed by 2 bases and 9 bases, with 14 bases remaining between them.

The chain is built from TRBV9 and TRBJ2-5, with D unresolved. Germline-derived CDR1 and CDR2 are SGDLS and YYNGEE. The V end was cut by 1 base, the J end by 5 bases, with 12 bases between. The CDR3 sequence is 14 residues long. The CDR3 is CASSVLGMSETQYF. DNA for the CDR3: TGTGCCAGCAGCGTATTGGGGATGAGCGAGACCCAGTACTTC.

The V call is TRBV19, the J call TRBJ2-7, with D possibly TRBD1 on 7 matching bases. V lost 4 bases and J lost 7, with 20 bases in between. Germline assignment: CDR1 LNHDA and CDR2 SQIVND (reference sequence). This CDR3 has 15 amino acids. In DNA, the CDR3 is TGTGCCAGTAGTAAGGAGGGGGCTGTACCCCTGGAGCAGTACTTC. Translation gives CASSKEGAVPLEQYF.

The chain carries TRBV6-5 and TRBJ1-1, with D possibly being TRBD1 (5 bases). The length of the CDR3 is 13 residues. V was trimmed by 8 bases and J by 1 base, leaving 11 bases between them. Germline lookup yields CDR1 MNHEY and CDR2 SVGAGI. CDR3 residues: CASAYDRNTEAFF. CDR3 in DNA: TGTGCCAGCGCCTACGACAGGAACACTGAAGCTTTCTTT.